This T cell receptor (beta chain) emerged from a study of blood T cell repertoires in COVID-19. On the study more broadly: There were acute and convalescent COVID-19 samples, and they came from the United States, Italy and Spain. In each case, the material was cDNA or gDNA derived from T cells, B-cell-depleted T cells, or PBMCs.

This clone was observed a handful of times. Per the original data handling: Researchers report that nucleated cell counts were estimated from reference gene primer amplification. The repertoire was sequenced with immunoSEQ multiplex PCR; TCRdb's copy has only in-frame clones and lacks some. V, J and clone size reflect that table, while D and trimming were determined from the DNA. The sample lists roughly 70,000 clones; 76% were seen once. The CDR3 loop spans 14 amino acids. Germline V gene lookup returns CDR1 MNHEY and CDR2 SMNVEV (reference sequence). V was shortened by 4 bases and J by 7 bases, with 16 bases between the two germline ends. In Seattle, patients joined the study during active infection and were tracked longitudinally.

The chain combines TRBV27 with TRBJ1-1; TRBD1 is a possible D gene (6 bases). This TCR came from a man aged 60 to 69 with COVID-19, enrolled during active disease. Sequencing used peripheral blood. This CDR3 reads CASSSSGASSEAFF. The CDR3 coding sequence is TGTGCCAGCAGTTCCTCAGGGGCGTCGAGTGAAGCTTTCTTT.